This T cell receptor (beta chain) was profiled in a study of OX40 agonist ivuxolimab in advanced cancers. On the study more broadly: An agonistic human IgG2 monoclonal antibody against OX40 (CD134) was given.

The V end lost 3 bases, the J end lost 5 bases, and 14 bases lay between the germline ends. This CDR3 has 14 residues. The germline CDR1 and CDR2 sequences are SEHNR and FQNEAQ (reference sequence). Sequencing was performed with immunoSEQ multiplex PCR; in TCRdb, only in-frame clones are kept and a portion is missing. The table includes about 55,000 clones, approximately 91% detected once. The sample consisted of CD4+ or CD8+ T cells sorted from blood, taken in a trial of the OX40 agonist ivuxolimab. This chain uses TRBV7-9 with TRBJ2-7; D might be TRBD2 (6 bases). The sequence was obtained from an adult with an advanced solid tumor such as melanoma, head and neck, liver or kidney cancer. The CDR3 protein is CASSFSTSSNEQYF. CDR3 sequence (DNA): TGTGCCAGCAGCTTCTCGACTAGTTCAAACGAGCAGTACTTC.